This paragraph reports one T cell receptor (beta chain). Its antigen is currently unknown. The data stem from a study of beta chain features in type 1 diabetes. Study outcomes and limitations: Within patients, naive, central memory and Treg TCRB repertoires seemed more similar than within healthy donors.

Since all of the isolated RNA was reverse transcribed, expressed TCRB transcripts were what got sequenced. Profiling relied on immunoSEQ multiplex PCR, and the TCRdb table lists in-frame clones only, not all of them. The profile covers 240,000 or so clones, with 25% to 30% appearing a single time and 4% taken by the ten largest. The J segment lost 8 bases and the V segment lost 1 base, leaving 18 bases of the junction unmatched. The CDR3 is 19 amino acids. CDR1 and CDR2 from the germline V gene are SGHAT and FQNNGV. This chain connects TRBV11-2 to TRBJ2-1; 9 bases align to TRBD2. Sequencing used central memory CD4+ T cells from blood. This clonotype originated in a man aged 30 to 45 in good health. The CDR3: CASSLAGGTGLASSYEQFF. Written as DNA, the CDR3 is TGTGCCAGCAGCTTAGCGGGCGGAACGGGACTAGCAAGTTCCTATGAGCAGTTCTTC.